What follows are 27 T cell receptor beta chains derived from one specimen sequenced in a study of shared clonotypes between healthy human individuals. Clones were read by immunoSEQ multiplex PCR, and TCRdb kept only the in-frame ones, dropping some. The sample shows about 1.5 million clones, around 98% of them seen only once. The sequenced sample was naive CD4+ T cells sorted from blood. Noted subset: CD45RA+ positively selected. The receptors were sampled from a man younger than 45 in good health.

The CDR3 nucleotides are TGTGCCAGCAGTGAAGGCTCAGGGGCCCAGGGTGAAGCTTTCTTT. Its protein product is CASSEGSGAQGEAFF. The chain uses TRBV6-1 and TRBJ1-1; D perhaps matches TRBD1 (6 bases). V shed 1 base and J shed 7 bases, with 16 bases lying between them. The CDR3 is 15 residues long. Germline V gene data show CDR1 as MNHNS and CDR2 as SASEGT.

As concerns this clone: This specimen includes other DNA sequences encoding the same CDR3. The chain has TRBV7-9 and TRBJ2-7, with D possibly matching TRBD1 (5 bases). Germline values: CDR1 SEHNR, CDR2 FQNEAQ (reference sequence). The length of the CDR3 is 12 residues. Trimming took 3 bases from V and 3 from J, leaving 6 bases between them. As DNA, the CDR3 is TGTGCCAGCAGCTTGCAGGGCTACGAGCAGTACTTC. Encoded protein: CASSLQGYEQYF.

The V and J genes are TRBV30 and TRBJ1-1; perhaps TRBD1 as D (6 bases). The V and J ends lost 7 bases and 1 base respectively, with 16 bases between them. CDR1 and CDR2 from the germline V gene are GTSNPN and SVGIG (reference sequence). The CDR3 has 14 amino acids. The CDR3 reads CAFGQQLRNTEAFF. For the CDR3, the DNA is TGTGCCTTCGGACAGCAACTGCGGAACACTGAAGCTTTCTTT.

The chain employs TRBV5-1 and TRBJ2-3, with 10 bases fitting TRBD2. The germline gives CDR1 SGHRS, CDR2 YFSETQ. CDR3 length: 16 amino acids. Losses at the gene ends were 2 bases for V and 5 bases for J; bases not matched to a gene: 8. CDR3 DNA: TGCGCCAGCAGCTTAACATCAGCGGGAGGGGGAGATACGCAGTATTTT. This codes for CASSLTSAGGGDTQYF.

The rearrangement joins TRBV28 to TRBJ2-3; 11 nucleotides line up with TRBD2. Germline trimming cut 3 bases from V and 0 bases from J; bases unmatched to any gene: 8. Germline V CDR1 and CDR2: MDHEN, SYDVKM. The CDR3 has 18 amino acids. CDR3 sequence: CASSLGGLADTSTDTQYF. CDR3 in DNA: TGTGCCAGCAGTTTGGGGGGACTAGCGGACACTAGCACAGATACGCAGTATTTT.

This clone has a single count. The chain has TRBV7-9 and TRBJ2-3, with D hard to call. The ends were cut back, 8 bases at V and 4 bases at J, with 13 bases in the middle. This CDR3 has 13 amino acids. The germline V gene has CDR1 SEHNR and CDR2 FQNEAQ (reference sequence). CDR3 protein: CASDSLSSDTQYF. The DNA of the CDR3 is TGTGCCAGCGACTCTCTTTCGTCAGATACGCAGTATTTT.

This clone was detected once. This chain links TRBV11-2 with TRBJ2-1, with D unclear. V was shortened by 3 bases and J by 10 bases, with 16 bases between the two germline ends. The CDR3 runs 14 residues. Per the germline V gene, CDR1 is SGHAT and CDR2 is FQNNGV. CDR3 in DNA: TGTGCCAGCAGCTTCCTCGCGCGGCTCACGGAGCAGTTCTTC. It specifies CASSFLARLTEQFF. The variable domain in full, with the rest retrieved from reference TRBV11-2 and TRBJ2-1, is EAGVAQSPRYKIIEKRQSVAFWCNPISGHATLYWYQQILGQGPKLLIQFQNNGVVDDSQLPKDRFSAERLKGVDSTLKIQPAKLEDSAVYLCASSFLARLTEQFFGPGTRLTVL.

V is TRBV6-1 and J is TRBJ2-1; no firm D call. There are 16 residues in the CDR3. Germline V gene lookup returns CDR1 MNHNS and CDR2 SASEGT. Trimming took off 2 bases at V and 0 bases at J, with 11 bases between the two ends. CDR3 bases: TGTGCCAGCAGTGAATTTGGGTCGAGCTCCTACAATGAGCAGTTCTTC. Amino acids: CASSEFGSSSYNEQFF.

The chain joins TRBV6-5 to TRBJ2-3; D remains ambiguous. Germline assignment: CDR1 MNHEY and CDR2 SVGAGI. Deletions cut 6 bases from V and 2 bases from J, with 15 bases between. There are 15 residues in the CDR3. The CDR3: CASRPDGVVTDTQYF. CDR3 coding DNA: TGTGCCAGCAGACCCGATGGGGTCGTCACAGATACGCAGTATTTT.

V and J are TRBV18 and TRBJ1-4; D is perhaps TRBD1 (5 bases). Per germline, CDR1 KGHSH and CDR2 LQKENI. The CDR3 covers 15 residues. Trimming cost V 5 bases and J 5 bases, with 15 bases left between them. This chain's CDR3 is CASSVKTAHNEKLFF. In DNA, the CDR3 is TGTGCCAGCTCAGTCAAGACAGCTCACAATGAAAAACTGTTTTTT.

The gene calls are TRBV4-3 and TRBJ2-7; a possible D gene is TRBD2 (6 bases). The germline CDR1 and CDR2 sequences are LGHNA and YSLEER. The CDR3 has 17 residues. V dropped 1 base and J dropped 2 bases, with 18 bases sitting between them. This chain's CDR3 is CASSQAWGGIRTYEQYF. CDR3 DNA sequence: TGCGCCAGCAGCCAAGCTTGGGGCGGGATAAGGACCTACGAGCAGTACTTC.

The chain couples TRBV28 to TRBJ2-2, with TRBD1 identical over 10 bases. The J segment lost 5 bases and the V segment lost 6 bases, leaving 6 bases of the junction unmatched. Germline values: CDR1 MDHEN, CDR2 SYDVKM. The CDR3 has 15 residues. The CDR3 bases are TGTGCCAGCAGCCAACGACAGGGGGCGACCGGGGAGCTGTTTTTT. Amino acids: CASSQRQGATGELFF.

This rearrangement joins TRBV6-1 to TRBJ2-3; 10 bases line up with TRBD1. V lost 6 bases, J lost 4 bases, and 4 bases stayed unmatched. The CDR3 loop spans 14 amino acids. Germline CDR1 and CDR2: MNHNS and SASEGT. The CDR3 region is CASSWTGGSDTQYF. The CDR3 region has the DNA TGTGCCAGCAGCTGGACAGGGGGGTCAGATACGCAGTATTTT.

The CDR3, as DNA: TGTGCCAGCAGCTTGACAGGGGGCGTTGGCTCCTACGAGCAGTACTTC. It translates to CASSLTGGVGSYEQYF. The V call is TRBV7-9, the J call TRBJ2-7; TRBD1 matches 10 bases. The CDR3 loop spans 16 amino acids. CDR1 and CDR2 (germline): SEHNR, FQNEAQ (reference sequence). V shed 3 bases and J 0 bases; nucleotides not matched to a gene: 5.

This clone was observed a single time. V usage is TRBV27 and J usage is TRBJ2-1; 11 bases fit TRBD2. Germline V lookup: CDR1 MNHEY, CDR2 SMNVEV (reference sequence). The V gene end was trimmed by 4 bases and the J gene end by 3 bases; junction bases not matched to a gene: 8. This CDR3 contains 17 residues. This CDR3 is CASSSILLAGDYNEQFF. In DNA form, the CDR3 reads TGTGCCAGCAGTTCAATCCTACTAGCGGGAGACTACAATGAGCAGTTCTTC.

With regard to this clone: Other nucleotide sequences in the sample specify the same CDR3. The genes are TRBV5-1 and TRBJ2-3, with unresolved D. Germline values: CDR1 SGHRS, CDR2 YFSETQ. V lost 0 bases and J 0 bases, leaving 8 bases between the germline ends. CDR3 length: 15 residues. In DNA, the CDR3 is TGCGCCAGCAGCTTGGGACTTGCGAGCACAGATACGCAGTATTTT. Amino acid sequence: CASSLGLASTDTQYF.

The chain is built from TRBV4-1 and TRBJ2-2; no clear D. CDR3 size: 16 residues. Trimming removed 3 bases from V and 2 bases from J, with 13 bases in between. Germline loops: CDR1 MGHRA, CDR2 YSYEKL. This CDR3 is CASSQGFADNTGELFF. The DNA for the CDR3 is TGCGCCAGCAGCCAGGGTTTTGCGGATAACACCGGGGAGCTGTTTTTT.

The rearrangement uses TRBV5-5 and TRBJ2-1, with 9 bases lining up with TRBD1. V lost 0 bases to trimming and J lost 12 bases; unmatched junction nucleotides: 7. The length of the CDR3 is 14 residues. Germline CDR1 SGHKS, CDR2 YYEKEE (reference sequence). CDR3 nucleotide sequence: TGTGCCAGCAGCTTGGCCCCGGGACAGGGCGGGCAGTTCTTC. This translates into CASSLAPGQGGQFF.

The chain has TRBV5-1 and TRBJ2-1; the match to TRBD2 covers 10 bases. The CDR3 runs to 17 residues. Germline CDR1 SGHRS, CDR2 YFSETQ. V trimming: 4 bases; J trimming: 0 bases; junction bases outside the gene matches: 7. The CDR3 loop reads CASSPGLAVSSYNEQFF. The CDR3 region has the DNA TGCGCCAGCAGCCCAGGACTAGCGGTTAGCTCCTACAATGAGCAGTTCTTC.

The V and J genes are TRBV7-9 and TRBJ2-7; D not resolved. V lost 5 bases and J lost 6, with 14 bases in between. The CDR3 is 13 residues long. Germline V CDR1 and CDR2: SEHNR, FQNEAQ (reference sequence). CDR3 region: CASSLAGYSEQYF. CDR3 DNA: TGTGCCAGCAGCCTGGCTGGGTACAGCGAGCAGTACTTC.

This clone was detected only once. The rearrangement uses TRBV7-9 and TRBJ2-7; TRBD1 might be the D (5 bases). From germline, CDR1 is SEHNR and CDR2 FQNEAQ (reference sequence). The CDR3 consists of 13 residues. V was pared by 3 bases and J by 3 bases, with 9 bases between. The CDR3 is CASSLGQHYEQYF. The CDR3 DNA follows: TGTGCCAGCAGCTTGGGGCAGCACTACGAGCAGTACTTC.

The chain uses TRBV10-3 and TRBJ2-3, with 13 bases identical to TRBD2. The V segment lost 5 bases and the J segment 4 bases; nucleotides outside the gene matches: 3. The CDR3 totals 15 residues. CDR1 and CDR2 (germline): ENHRY, SYGVKD. The CDR3 region has the DNA TGTGCCATCAGTCCACTAGCGGGAGGGGCAGATACGCAGTATTTT. Amino acid sequence: CAISPLAGGADTQYF.

The V gene is TRBV7-9, the J gene TRBJ1-1; TRBD1 matches at 8 bases. V lost 5 bases and J lost 1; bases outside the gene matches: 6. Germline-derived CDR1 and CDR2 are SEHNR and FQNEAQ (reference sequence). This CDR3 has 15 residues. CDR3 sequence reads: CASSPRTGKNTEAFF. Here the CDR3 DNA reads TGTGCCAGCAGCCCCCGGACAGGGAAGAACACTGAAGCTTTCTTT.

The rearrangement links TRBV7-6 to TRBJ2-3; no clear D gene. Deletions cut 3 bases from V and 3 bases from J, with 10 bases between. Germline assignment: CDR1 SGHVS and CDR2 FNYEAQ. The CDR3 covers 14 residues. In DNA form, the CDR3 reads TGTGCCAGCAGCTTGGCGTACCGAACAGATACGCAGTATTTT. This sequence encodes CASSLAYRTDTQYF.

Remarks on this clone: Within the sample, other DNA sequences also encode this same CDR3. The chain employs TRBV28 and TRBJ2-7; no clear D gene. CDR1 MDHEN and CDR2 SYDVKM come from the germline V gene. The CDR3 spans 12 residues. V lost 3 bases and J 3 bases, leaving 6 bases between the germline ends. CDR3 DNA sequence: TGTGCCAGCAGTTTGACCCGCTACGAGCAGTACTTC. Translation: CASSLTRYEQYF.

The V gene is TRBV28, the J gene TRBJ1-4; D unresolved. Germline V gene data show CDR1 as MDHEN and CDR2 as SYDVKM. The CDR3 is made up of 17 amino acids. The germline V and J ends were trimmed by 1 base and 3 bases, with 15 bases remaining between them. Here the CDR3 DNA reads TGTGCCAGCAGTTTATTTCGGTCGGCCGCGGCTAATGAAAAACTGTTTTTT. Its protein is CASSLFRSAAANEKLFF.

The rearrangement links TRBV7-8 to TRBJ1-2; the match to TRBD1 covers 12 bases. Germline V gene lookup returns CDR1 SGHVS and CDR2 FQNEAQ. This CDR3 is 17 amino acids long. J was trimmed by 8 bases and V by 6 bases; bases with no gene match: 16. For the CDR3, the DNA is TGTGCCAGCAGTCTCCGACCGGGACAGGGGGCGAAAAAAGGCTACACCTTC. Translating gives CASSLRPGQGAKKGYTF.